The entry below describes one T cell receptor beta chain. The data were produced by immunoSEQ multiplex PCR, yet TCRdb's version contains in-frame clones alone and is incomplete. The data show over 600,000 clones, with approximately 90% seen just once and roughly 0.25% held by the top ten. This sample was included in a study of blood T cell repertoires in COVID-19. The germline V and J ends were trimmed by 0 bases and 6 bases, with 18 bases remaining between them. The CDR3 is made up of 16 amino acids. The germline V gene encodes CDR1 LNHDA and CDR2 SQIVND (reference sequence). The sequence was obtained from a woman between 18 and 29 years old with acute or convalescent COVID-19. The chain joins TRBV19 to TRBJ2-7; D is possibly TRBD1 (5 bases). Input material: peripheral blood. CDR3 residues: CASSIDGAALKSEQYF. The CDR3 region has the DNA TGTGCCAGTAGTATAGATGGGGCAGCCTTAAAGAGCGAGCAGTACTTC.